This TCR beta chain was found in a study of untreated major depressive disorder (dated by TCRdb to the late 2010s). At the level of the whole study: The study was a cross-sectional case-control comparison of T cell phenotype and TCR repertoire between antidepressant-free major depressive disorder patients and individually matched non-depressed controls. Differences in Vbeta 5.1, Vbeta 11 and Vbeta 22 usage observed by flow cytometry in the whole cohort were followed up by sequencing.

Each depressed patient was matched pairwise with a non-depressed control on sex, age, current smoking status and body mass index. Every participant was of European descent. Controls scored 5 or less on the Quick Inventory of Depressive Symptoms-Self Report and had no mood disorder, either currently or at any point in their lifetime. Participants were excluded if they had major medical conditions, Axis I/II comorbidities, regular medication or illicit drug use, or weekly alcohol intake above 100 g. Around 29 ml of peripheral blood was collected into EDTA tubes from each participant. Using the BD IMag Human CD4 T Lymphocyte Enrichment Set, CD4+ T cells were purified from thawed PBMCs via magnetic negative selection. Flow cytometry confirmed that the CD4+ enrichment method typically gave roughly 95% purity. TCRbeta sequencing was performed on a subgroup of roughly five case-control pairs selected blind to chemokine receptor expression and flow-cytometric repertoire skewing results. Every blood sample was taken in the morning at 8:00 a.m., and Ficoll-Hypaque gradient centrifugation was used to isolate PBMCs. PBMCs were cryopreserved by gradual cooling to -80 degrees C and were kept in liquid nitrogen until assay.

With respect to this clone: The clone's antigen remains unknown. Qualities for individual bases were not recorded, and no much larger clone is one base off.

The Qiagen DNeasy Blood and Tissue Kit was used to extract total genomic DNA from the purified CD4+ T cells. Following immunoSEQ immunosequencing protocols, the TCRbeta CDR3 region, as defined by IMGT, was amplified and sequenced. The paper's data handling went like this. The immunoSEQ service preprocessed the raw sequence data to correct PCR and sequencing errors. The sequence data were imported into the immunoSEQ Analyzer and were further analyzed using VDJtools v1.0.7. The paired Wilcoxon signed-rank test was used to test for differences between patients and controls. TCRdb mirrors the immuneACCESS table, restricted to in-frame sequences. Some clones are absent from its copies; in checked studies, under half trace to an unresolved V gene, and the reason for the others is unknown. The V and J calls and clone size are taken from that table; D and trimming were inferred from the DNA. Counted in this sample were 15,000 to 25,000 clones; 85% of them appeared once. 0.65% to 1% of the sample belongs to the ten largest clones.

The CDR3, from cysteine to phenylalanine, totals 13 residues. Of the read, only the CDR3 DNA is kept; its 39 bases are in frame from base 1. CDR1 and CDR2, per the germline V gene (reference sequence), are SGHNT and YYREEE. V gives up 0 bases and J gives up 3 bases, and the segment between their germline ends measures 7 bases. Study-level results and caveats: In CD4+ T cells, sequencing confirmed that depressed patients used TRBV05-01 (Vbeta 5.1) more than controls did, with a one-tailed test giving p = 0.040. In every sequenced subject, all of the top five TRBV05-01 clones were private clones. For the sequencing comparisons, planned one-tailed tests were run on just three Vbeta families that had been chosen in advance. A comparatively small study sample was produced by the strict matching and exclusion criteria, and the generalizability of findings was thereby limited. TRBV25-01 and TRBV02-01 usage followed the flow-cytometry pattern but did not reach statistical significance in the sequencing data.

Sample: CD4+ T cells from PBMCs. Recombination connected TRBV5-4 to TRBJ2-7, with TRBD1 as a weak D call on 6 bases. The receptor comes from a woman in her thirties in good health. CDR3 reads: CASSLGQDYEQYF. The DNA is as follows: TGTGCCAGCAGCTTGGGACAGGACTACGAGCAGTACTTC.